The 30 T cell receptor beta chains below come from one sample, sequenced in a study of T cells in Graves' hyperthyroidism and ophthalmopathy. Authors of the study amplified TCR beta CDR3 regions from RNA transcripts. A set of HTBI primers served as the primers for a first-round RT-PCR of the TCR CDR3. TCRdb recomputed calls from the multiplex PCR reads with MiXCR, one row per CDR3 protein. Of about 640,000 distinct CDR3 sequences listed, roughly 20% are singletons. Sample: blood. The source is a man younger than 40 with Graves' ophthalmopathy.

This chain links TRBV7-2 with TRBJ2-7, with TRBD1 as a possible D gene (5 bases). This CDR3 comprises 17 residues. Germline values: CDR1 SGHTA, CDR2 FQGNSA. V dropped 3 bases and J dropped 0 bases, with 18 bases sitting between them. CDR3 bases: TGTGCCAGCAGCTTTTACCGGAGAAGGCAGGGCTCCTACGAGCAGTACTTC. As protein: CASSFYRRRQGSYEQYF.

This clonotype was observed a handful of times. The chain employs TRBV19 and TRBJ1-5; D not certain. CDR1 LNHDA and CDR2 SQIVND come from the germline V gene (reference sequence). Trimming shortened V by 4 bases and J by 2 bases, and 12 bases separated the two germline ends. The CDR3 has 15 amino acids. The CDR3 region has the DNA TGTGCCAGTAGTAAAGGCCGCGCAGGCAATCAGCCCCAGCATTTT. This encodes CASSKGRAGNQPQHF.

V is TRBV28 and J is TRBJ1-5; 8 bases fit TRBD1. This CDR3 region has 16 residues. CDR1 and CDR2 (germline): MDHEN, SYDVKM. V lost 5 bases to trimming and J lost 5 bases; unmatched junction nucleotides: 11. Here the CDR3 DNA reads TGTGCCAGCAGTCCCTATCCAGGGGGCATTTATCAGCCCCAGCATTTT. This sequence encodes CASSPYPGGIYQPQHF.

The chain is built from TRBV4-1 and TRBJ2-7; a possible D gene is TRBD2 (6 bases). The V gene lost 0 bases and the J gene lost 2 bases, with 11 bases spanning the gap. Germline assignment: CDR1 MGHRA and CDR2 YSYEKL. This CDR3 has 15 residues. In DNA, the CDR3 is TGCGCCAGCAGCCAAGACGGGAGCAGACCCTACGAGCAGTACTTC. Translating gives CASSQDGSRPYEQYF.

The rearrangement links TRBV10-3 to TRBJ2-1; 10 nucleotides line up with TRBD2. CDR1 and CDR2 (germline): ENHRY, SYGVKD. Trimming at V came to 2 bases and at J to 0 bases, leaving 1 base not matched to a gene. The CDR3 totals 16 residues. The CDR3 DNA reads TGTGCCATCAGTGAGGCTAGCGGGAGCTCCTACAATGAGCAGTTCTTC. Encoded protein: CAISEASGSSYNEQFF.

The chain employs TRBV6-2 or TRBV6-3 and TRBJ2-2; unclear D gene. The V gene lost 3 bases and the J gene lost 0 bases, with 11 bases spanning the gap. Germline CDR1 MNHEY, CDR2 SVGEGT. CDR3 length: 16 residues. The DNA of the CDR3 is TGTGCCAGCAGTTATCATCCGACAACGAACACCGGGGAGCTGTTTTTT. Its translation: CASSYHPTTNTGELFF.

The V and J genes are TRBV6-1 and TRBJ2-7, with 7 bases fitting TRBD1. Germline trimming cut 5 bases from V and 8 bases from J; bases unmatched to any gene: 15. The V gene's germline CDR1 is MNHNS and CDR2 SASEGT. The CDR3 loop spans 15 amino acids. CDR3 nucleotides: TGTGCCAGCAGTCTCCGGAGACAGGGCTTTACGCAGCAGTACTTC. This gives the protein CASSLRRQGFTQQYF.

The genes are TRBV2 and TRBJ1-2; 9 nucleotides align to TRBD1. V shed 2 bases and J 4 bases; nucleotides not matched to a gene: 5. From germline, CDR1 is SNHLY and CDR2 FYNNEI. The CDR3 loop spans 15 amino acids. The CDR3 reads CASSEMGQGLYGYTF. The CDR3 DNA reads TGTGCCAGCAGTGAAATGGGACAGGGCCTCTATGGCTACACCTTC.

V and J are TRBV4-1 and TRBJ2-7; D call uncertain. The CDR3 runs to 12 residues. Germline-derived CDR1 and CDR2 are MGHRA and YSYEKL. V was cut by 4 bases and J by 9 bases, with 13 bases left in between. CDR3 amino acids: CASSPDGLGQYF. DNA of the CDR3: TGCGCCAGCAGCCCGGACGGCCTAGGGCAGTACTTC.

This clonotype has a count of ten or more. CDR3: CASSRGGSANQPQHF. Here the CDR3 DNA reads TGTGCCAGCAGTCGTGGTGGGTCCGCAAATCAGCCCCAGCATTTT. The chain employs TRBV3-1 and TRBJ1-5; D gene ambiguous. The ends were cut back, 6 bases at V and 4 bases at J, with 16 bases in the middle. CDR3 length: 15 amino acids. Per the germline V gene, CDR1 is LGHDT and CDR2 is YNNKEL (reference sequence).

J is TRBJ2-1 and V is TRBV15; D remains unclear. The CDR3 covers 14 residues. From germline, CDR1 is LNHNV and CDR2 YYDKDF (reference sequence). V lost 1 base to trimming and J lost 5 bases, with 9 bases between them. CDR3 protein: CATSRVGLDNEQFF. CDR3 bases: TGTGCCACCAGCAGAGTGGGTCTTGACAATGAGCAGTTCTTC. Supplemented by reference TRBV15 and TRBJ2-1, the full variable domain reads DAMVIQNPRYQVTQFGKPVTLSCSQTLNHNVMYWYQQKSSQAPKLLFHYYDKDFNNEADTPDNFQSRRPNTSFCFLDIRSPGLGDTAMYLCATSRVGLDNEQFFGPGTRLTVL.

The CDR3 sequence is CSASLVLNEQFF. DNA for the CDR3: TGCAGTGCCAGCCTCGTCCTCAATGAGCAGTTCTTC. J is TRBJ2-1 and V is TRBV20-1; no clear D. Germline V gene data show CDR1 as DFQATT and CDR2 as SNEGSKA (reference sequence). CDR3 length: 12 amino acids. Trimming stripped 6 bases from V and 6 bases from J, with 12 bases between.

This chain connects TRBV15 to TRBJ1-2, with D possibly matching TRBD1 (6 bases). The CDR3 has 15 residues. V was shortened by 4 bases and J by 4 bases, with 16 bases between the two germline ends. CDR1 is LNHNV and CDR2 is YYDKDF in the germline V gene (reference sequence). The CDR3 bases are TGTGCCACCAGCACCCGGGGGGCGGTCTTCTATGGCTACACCTTC. This gives the protein CATSTRGAVFYGYTF.

On this clonotype itself: It may be a read error: a sequence one base away is much more abundant. The chain joins TRBV20-1 to TRBJ1-5, with D perhaps matching TRBD1 (5 bases). The CDR3 is made up of 12 amino acids. V was pared by 6 bases and J by 5 bases, with 11 bases between. Germline assignment: CDR1 DFQATT and CDR2 SNEGSKA (reference sequence). The CDR3 reads CSALLQDQPQHF. CDR3 in DNA: TGCAGTGCCCTGCTACAGGATCAGCCCCAGCATTTT.

V is TRBV24-1 and J is TRBJ2-3, with 16 nucleotides matching TRBD2. From germline, CDR1 is KGHDR and CDR2 SFDVKD. This CDR3 comprises 16 residues. Trimming took 7 bases from V and 9 from J; bases not matched to a gene: 9. DNA for the CDR3: TGTGCCACCAGCTTCCCGGGACTAGCGGGAGGGAACACGCAGTATTTT. It yields the protein CATSFPGLAGGNTQYF.

The gene calls are TRBV10-3 and TRBJ2-2; D is unclear. The CDR3 totals 14 residues. The germline CDR1 and CDR2 sequences are ENHRY and SYGVKD. With 3 bases removed from V and 0 bases from J, the gap between germline ends came to 5 bases. DNA of the CDR3: TGTGCCATCAGTGAAGGAGCGAACACCGGGGAGCTGTTTTTT. It specifies CAISEGANTGELFF.

The chain links TRBV7-8 to TRBJ1-5; D gene ambiguous. Germline loops: CDR1 SGHVS, CDR2 FQNEAQ. V lost 1 base, J lost 3 bases, and 10 bases lay in between. The CDR3 runs 15 residues. CDR3 bases: TGTGCCAGCAGCTTAGACGAGGCTAACAATCAGCCCCAGCATTTT. Residues: CASSLDEANNQPQHF.

V gene TRBV19 combines with J gene TRBJ1-1, with 7 positions matching TRBD1. This CDR3 spans 14 amino acids. Germline V gene data show CDR1 as LNHDA and CDR2 as SQIVND (reference sequence). V gave up 3 bases and J gave up 5 bases; unmatched junction bases: 6. CDR3 sequence reads: CASSMYRGETEAFF. The CDR3, as DNA: TGTGCCAGTAGTATGTACAGGGGCGAGACTGAAGCTTTCTTT. Looking up the rest from reference TRBV19 and TRBJ1-1 gives the full variable domain: DGGITQSPKYLFRKEGQNVTLSCEQNLNHDAMYWYRQDPGQGLRLIYYSQIVNDFQKGDIAEGYSVSREKKESFPLTVTSAQKNPTAFYLCASSMYRGETEAFFGQGTRLTVV.

This clonotype was seen repeatedly, ten times or more. The V call is TRBV20-1, the J call TRBJ1-2; D is unclear. The germline V and J ends were trimmed by 0 bases and 1 base, with 9 bases remaining between them. From germline, CDR1 is DFQATT and CDR2 SNEGSKA (reference sequence). The CDR3 length is 14 residues. The CDR3 loop reads CSARELTSNYGYTF. DNA of the CDR3: TGCAGTGCTAGAGAACTTACAAGTAACTATGGCTACACCTTC.

The table lists this clonotype with many counts. The chain couples TRBV2 to TRBJ2-2; D may be TRBD2 (6 bases). CDR3 length: 15 residues. V was clipped by 8 bases and J by 6 bases, with 19 bases between them. In germline, CDR1 is SNHLY, CDR2 FYNNEI. The CDR3 spells CASGPRGKFAGELFF. DNA for the CDR3: TGTGCCAGCGGCCCCCGGGGGAAATTTGCCGGGGAGCTGTTTTTT.

This clonotype was seen a few times. The chain carries TRBV30 and TRBJ2-7; maybe TRBD2 (6 bases). The CDR3 covers 15 residues. Germline CDR1 is GTSNPN and CDR2 is SVGIG (reference sequence). V gave up 1 base and J gave up 7 bases, with 20 bases separating them. CDR3 DNA: TGTGCCTGGAGTGCGGCGTCAGGTACCGGGAGAGAGCAGTACTTC. Protein sequence: CAWSAASGTGREQYF.

J is TRBJ1-2 and V is TRBV20-1; TRBD1 aligns across 7 bases. The germline gives CDR1 DFQATT, CDR2 SNEGSKA (reference sequence). With 0 bases clipped from V and 4 bases from J, the junction kept 11 bases outside the gene matches. The CDR3 totals 16 residues. The CDR3 protein is CSAREKGRTGGYGYTF. CDR3 nucleotide sequence: TGCAGTGCTAGAGAAAAGGGGAGGACAGGAGGCTATGGCTACACCTTC.

In this sample, this clonotype turned up many times. This chain joins TRBV7-9 and TRBJ1-2; D remains ambiguous. The CDR3 length is 15 residues. Germline values: CDR1 SEHNR, CDR2 FQNEAQ (reference sequence). V was pared by 2 bases and J by 2 bases, with 12 bases between. The CDR3 nucleotides read TGTGCCAGCAGCTTACTCCTCGAGGGAAACTATGGCTACACCTTC. It encodes CASSLLLEGNYGYTF.

The chain links TRBV18 to TRBJ1-3; maybe TRBD1 (5 bases). Germline CDR1 reads KGHSH; CDR2 reads LQKENI. Trimming left V 1 base short and J 3 bases short, with 25 bases between. The length of the CDR3 is 20 residues. The CDR3 loop reads CASSPLSGSTAKEGGNTIYF. The CDR3 region has the DNA TGTGCCAGCTCACCACTCTCAGGGTCGACGGCTAAGGAGGGTGGAAACACCATATATTTT.

The chain employs TRBV20-1 and TRBJ2-7; D gene unclear. The CDR3 runs to 12 residues. The V end lost 3 bases, the J end lost 2 bases, and 8 bases lay between the germline ends. Germline CDR1 is DFQATT and CDR2 is SNEGSKA (reference sequence). The CDR3 bases are TGCAGTGCTAGCCCCGACACCTACGAGCAGTACTTC. It codes for CSASPDTYEQYF.

The chain uses TRBV5-1 and TRBJ1-1; the D gene is possibly TRBD1 (5 bases). This CDR3 is 15 amino acids long. V lost 0 bases, J lost 6 bases, and 15 bases lay in between. The V gene's germline CDR1 is SGHRS and CDR2 YFSETQ. The CDR3 spells CASSLGGFIVAEAFF. In DNA, the CDR3 is TGCGCCAGCAGCTTGGGGGGGTTTATCGTGGCTGAAGCTTTCTTT.

This sequence joins TRBV30 and TRBJ1-4; D call uncertain. Between the trimmed V and J ends, which lost 3 bases and 0 bases, there was a span of 11 bases. This CDR3 region has 15 residues. Germline-derived CDR1 and CDR2 are GTSNPN and SVGIG (reference sequence). This chain's CDR3 is CAWRPVQSTNEKLFF. CDR3 DNA: TGTGCCTGGAGACCTGTACAATCAACTAATGAAAAACTGTTTTTT.

This clonotype was found many times. The chain joins TRBV3-1 to TRBJ1-1; 8 nucleotides align to TRBD1. CDR3 size: 16 residues. The V gene's germline CDR1 is LGHDT and CDR2 YNNKEL (reference sequence). Trimming at V came to 0 bases and at J to 5 bases, leaving 8 bases not matched to a gene. The chain's CDR3 is CASSQDRGRGRTEAFF. In DNA form, the CDR3 reads TGTGCCAGCAGCCAAGATAGAGGCAGGGGGCGGACTGAAGCTTTCTTT.

This clonotype came up a few times. The V call is TRBV20-1, the J call TRBJ2-2; possible D gene TRBD1, 6 bases. The germline gives CDR1 DFQATT, CDR2 SNEGSKA (reference sequence). The CDR3 loop spans 15 amino acids. The V and J ends lost 6 bases and 2 bases respectively, with 16 bases between them. CDR3: CSAPPTGANTGELFF. CDR3 nucleotide sequence: TGCAGTGCCCCCCCGACAGGCGCCAACACCGGGGAGCTGTTTTTT.

This chain links TRBV20-1 with TRBJ1-6; perhaps TRBD1 as D (5 bases). The V gene lost 2 bases and the J gene lost 10 bases, with 12 bases spanning the gap. The CDR3 consists of 13 residues. Per the germline V gene, CDR1 is DFQATT and CDR2 is SNEGSKA (reference sequence). CDR3 bases: TGCAGTGCTAGACAGGGAGTTGGGTCACCCCTCCACTTT. It codes for CSARQGVGSPLHF.